This T cell receptor (beta chain) stems from a study of T cell responses to AZD1222 COVID-19 vaccine. The study's findings and limits: Spike-specific TCR repertoires showed rising breadth and depth after two AZD1222 doses. There were mostly white British donors and more females than males, and clonal diversity was possibly underestimated.

The CDR3 loop spans 18 amino acids. A note on this clone: Its antigen remains unidentified.

The method was immunoSEQ multiplex PCR; TCRdb's version includes in-frame clones alone and lacks a portion of them. Of 160,000 or so clones listed, 90% are singletons. This receptor was obtained from an adult in good health. The genes are TRBV21-1 and TRBJ2-5; the D call TRBD1 from the table was never checked on the DNA. TRBV21-1 is a documented pseudogene. The sample consisted of peripheral blood, taken on day 0 of AZD1222 vaccination. For the CDR3, the DNA is TGTGCCAGCAGCATTTCAGGGTTAAGAGGACCGCCGAAAGAGACCCAGTACTTC. Its protein product is CASSISGLRGPPKETQYF.